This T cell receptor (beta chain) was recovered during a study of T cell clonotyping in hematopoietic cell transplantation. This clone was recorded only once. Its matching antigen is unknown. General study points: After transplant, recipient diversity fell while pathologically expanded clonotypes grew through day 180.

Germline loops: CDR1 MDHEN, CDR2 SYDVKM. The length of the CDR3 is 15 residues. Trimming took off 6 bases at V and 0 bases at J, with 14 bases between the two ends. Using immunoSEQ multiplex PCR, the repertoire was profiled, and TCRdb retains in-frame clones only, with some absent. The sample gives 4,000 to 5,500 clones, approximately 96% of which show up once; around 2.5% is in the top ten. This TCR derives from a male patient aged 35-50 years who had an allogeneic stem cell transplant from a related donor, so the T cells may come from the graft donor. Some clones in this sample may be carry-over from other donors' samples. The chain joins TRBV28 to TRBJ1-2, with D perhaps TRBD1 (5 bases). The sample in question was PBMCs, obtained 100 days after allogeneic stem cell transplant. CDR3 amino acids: CASRAQGGANYGYTF. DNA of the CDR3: TGTGCCAGCAGGGCCCAGGGCGGAGCTAACTATGGCTACACCTTC.